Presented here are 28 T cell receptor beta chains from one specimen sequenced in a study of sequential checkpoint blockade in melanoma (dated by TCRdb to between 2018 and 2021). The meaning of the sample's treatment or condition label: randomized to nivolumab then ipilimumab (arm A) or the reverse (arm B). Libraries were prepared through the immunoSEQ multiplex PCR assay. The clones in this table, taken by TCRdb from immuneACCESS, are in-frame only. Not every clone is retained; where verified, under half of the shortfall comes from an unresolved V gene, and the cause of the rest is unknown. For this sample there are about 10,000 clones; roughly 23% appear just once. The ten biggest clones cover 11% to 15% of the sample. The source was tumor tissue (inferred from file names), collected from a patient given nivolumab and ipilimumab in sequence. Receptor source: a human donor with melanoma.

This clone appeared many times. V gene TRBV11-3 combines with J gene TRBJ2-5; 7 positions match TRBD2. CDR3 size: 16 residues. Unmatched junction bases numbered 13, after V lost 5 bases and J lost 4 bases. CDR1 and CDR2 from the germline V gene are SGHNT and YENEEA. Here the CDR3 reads CASSQVGAGYLETQYF. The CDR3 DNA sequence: TGTGCCAGCAGCCAGGTGGGAGCGGGGTACTTAGAGACCCAGTACTTC.

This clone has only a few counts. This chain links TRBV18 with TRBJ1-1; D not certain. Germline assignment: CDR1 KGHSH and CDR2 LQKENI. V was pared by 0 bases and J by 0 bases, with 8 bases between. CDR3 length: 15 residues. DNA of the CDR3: TGTGCCAGCTCACCACCGGGCCTCATGAACACTGAAGCTTTCTTT. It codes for CASSPPGLMNTEAFF. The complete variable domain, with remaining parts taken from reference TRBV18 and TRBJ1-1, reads NAGVMQNPRHLVRRRGQEARLRCSPMKGHSHVYWYRQLPEEGLKFMVYLQKENIIDESGMPKERFSAEFPKEGPSILRIQQVVRGDSAAYFCASSPPGLMNTEAFFGQGTRLTVV.

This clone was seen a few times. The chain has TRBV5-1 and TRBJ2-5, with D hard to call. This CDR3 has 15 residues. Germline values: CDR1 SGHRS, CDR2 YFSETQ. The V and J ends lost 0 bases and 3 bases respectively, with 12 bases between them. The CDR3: CASSLDWVTEETQYF. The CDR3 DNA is TGCGCCAGCAGCTTGGATTGGGTTACAGAAGAGACCCAGTACTTC.

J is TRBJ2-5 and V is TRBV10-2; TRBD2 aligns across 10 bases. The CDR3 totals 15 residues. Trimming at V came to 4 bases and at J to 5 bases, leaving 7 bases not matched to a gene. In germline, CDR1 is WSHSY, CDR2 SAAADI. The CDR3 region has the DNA TGCGCCAGCAGTGGGAAAGCGGGGGGGCCCGAGACCCAGTACTTC. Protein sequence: CASSGKAGGPETQYF.

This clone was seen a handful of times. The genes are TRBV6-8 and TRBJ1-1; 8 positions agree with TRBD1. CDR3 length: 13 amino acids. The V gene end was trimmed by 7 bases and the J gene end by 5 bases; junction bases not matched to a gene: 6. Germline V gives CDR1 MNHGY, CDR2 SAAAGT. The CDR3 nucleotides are TGTGCCAGCATTACAGGGGGTAGGACTGAAGCTTTCTTT. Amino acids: CASITGGRTEAFF.

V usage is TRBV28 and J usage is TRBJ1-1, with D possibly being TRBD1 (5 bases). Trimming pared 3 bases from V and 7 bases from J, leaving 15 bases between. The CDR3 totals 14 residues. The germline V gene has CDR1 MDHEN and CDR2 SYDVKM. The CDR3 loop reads CASSLAGSYGEAFF. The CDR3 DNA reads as TGTGCCAGCAGTTTGGCAGGGTCCTATGGTGAAGCTTTCTTT.

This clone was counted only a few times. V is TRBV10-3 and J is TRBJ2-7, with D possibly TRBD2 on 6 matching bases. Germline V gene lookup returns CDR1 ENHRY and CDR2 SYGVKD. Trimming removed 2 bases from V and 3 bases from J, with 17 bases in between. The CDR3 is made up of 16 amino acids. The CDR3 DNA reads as TGTGCCATCAGTGAGGGTTATGGGGACTTAGGCTACGAGCAGTACGTC. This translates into CAISEGYGDLGYEQYV.

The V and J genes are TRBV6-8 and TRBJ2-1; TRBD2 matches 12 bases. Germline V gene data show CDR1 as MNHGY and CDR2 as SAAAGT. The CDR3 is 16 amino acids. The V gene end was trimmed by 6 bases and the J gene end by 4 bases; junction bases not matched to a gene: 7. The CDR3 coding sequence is TGTGCCAGCAGCGAAACTAGCGGGGGGCCGTACAATGAGCAGTTCTTC. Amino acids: CASSETSGGPYNEQFF.

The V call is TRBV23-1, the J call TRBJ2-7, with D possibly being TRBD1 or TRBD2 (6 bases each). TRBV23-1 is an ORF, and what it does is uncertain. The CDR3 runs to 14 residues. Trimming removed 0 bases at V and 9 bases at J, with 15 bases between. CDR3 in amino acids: CASSQSWGAQRQYV. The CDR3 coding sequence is TGCGCCAGCAGTCAATCGTGGGGGGCGCAGAGGCAGTACGTC.

CDR3 amino acids: CASSFRRGWSGELFF. The CDR3 DNA reads as TGCGCCAGCAGCTTCAGAAGGGGTTGGTCCGGGGAGCTGTTTTTT. The chain has TRBV5-1 and TRBJ2-2; the D gene is possibly TRBD1 (5 bases). This CDR3 spans 15 amino acids. The V end was cut by 2 bases, the J end by 6 bases, with 14 bases between. Germline CDR1 SGHRS, CDR2 YFSETQ.

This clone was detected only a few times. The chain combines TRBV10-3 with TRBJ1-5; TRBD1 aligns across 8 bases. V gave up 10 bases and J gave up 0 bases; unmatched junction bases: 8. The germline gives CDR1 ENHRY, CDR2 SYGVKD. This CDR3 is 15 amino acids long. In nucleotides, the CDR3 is TGTGCCAGCGGACAGGGAGGGAATAGCAATCAGCCCCAGCATTTT. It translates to CASGQGGNSNQPQHF.

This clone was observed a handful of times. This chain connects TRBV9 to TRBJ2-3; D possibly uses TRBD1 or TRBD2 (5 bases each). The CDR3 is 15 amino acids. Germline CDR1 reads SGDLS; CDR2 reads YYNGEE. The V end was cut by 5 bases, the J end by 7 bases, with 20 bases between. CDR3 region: CASRVPGPLQYTQYF. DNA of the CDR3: TGTGCCAGCAGAGTCCCGGGACCTTTACAGTATACGCAGTATTTT.

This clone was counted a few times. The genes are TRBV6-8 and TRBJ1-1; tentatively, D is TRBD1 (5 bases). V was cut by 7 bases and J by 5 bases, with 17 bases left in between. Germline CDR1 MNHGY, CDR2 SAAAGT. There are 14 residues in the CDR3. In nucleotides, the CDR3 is TGTGCCAGCAAAGTGTTCGGGGGGGGGACTGAAGCTTTCTTT. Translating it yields CASKVFGGGTEAFF.

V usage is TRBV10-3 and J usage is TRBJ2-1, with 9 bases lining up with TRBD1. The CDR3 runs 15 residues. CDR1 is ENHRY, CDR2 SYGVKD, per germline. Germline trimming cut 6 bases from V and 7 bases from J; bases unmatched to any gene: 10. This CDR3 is CAISPSTGGINEQFF. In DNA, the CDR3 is TGTGCCATCAGCCCCTCGACAGGGGGAATTAATGAGCAGTTCTTC.

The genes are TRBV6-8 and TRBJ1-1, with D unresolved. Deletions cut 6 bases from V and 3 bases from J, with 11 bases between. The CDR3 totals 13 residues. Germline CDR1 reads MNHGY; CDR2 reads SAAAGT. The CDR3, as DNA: TGTGCCAGCAGCCCCGTCCAGGACACTGAAGCTTTCTTT. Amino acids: CASSPVQDTEAFF.

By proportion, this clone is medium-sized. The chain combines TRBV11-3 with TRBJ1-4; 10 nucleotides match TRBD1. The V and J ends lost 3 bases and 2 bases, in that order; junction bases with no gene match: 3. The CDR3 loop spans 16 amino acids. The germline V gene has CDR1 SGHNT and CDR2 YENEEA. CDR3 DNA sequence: TGTGCCAGCAGCTTGGGACAGGGGAGGACTAATGAAAAACTGTTTTTT. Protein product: CASSLGQGRTNEKLFF.

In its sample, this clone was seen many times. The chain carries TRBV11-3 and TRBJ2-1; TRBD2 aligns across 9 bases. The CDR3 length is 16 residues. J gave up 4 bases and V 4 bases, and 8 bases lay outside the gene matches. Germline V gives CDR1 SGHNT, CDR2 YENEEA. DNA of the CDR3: TGTGCCAGCAGCTCTAGCGGGGTCGGCCCTTACAATGAGCAGTTCTTC. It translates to CASSSSGVGPYNEQFF.

The chain's CDR3 is CASSWGLAGRTDTQYF. The DNA for the CDR3 is TGCGCCAGCAGCTGGGGACTAGCGGGGCGCACAGATACGCAGTATTTT. This rearrangement joins TRBV5-1 to TRBJ2-3, with 13 bases identical to TRBD2. The CDR3 runs 16 residues. The V segment lost 3 bases and the J segment 1 base; nucleotides outside the gene matches: 2. The germline V gene encodes CDR1 SGHRS and CDR2 YFSETQ.

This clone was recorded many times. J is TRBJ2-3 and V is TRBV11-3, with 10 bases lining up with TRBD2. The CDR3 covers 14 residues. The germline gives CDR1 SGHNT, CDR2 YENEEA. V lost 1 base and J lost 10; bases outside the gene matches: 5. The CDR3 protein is CASSLGLAGAAQYF. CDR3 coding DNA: TGTGCCAGCAGCTTAGGCCTAGCGGGGGCTGCGCAGTATTTT.

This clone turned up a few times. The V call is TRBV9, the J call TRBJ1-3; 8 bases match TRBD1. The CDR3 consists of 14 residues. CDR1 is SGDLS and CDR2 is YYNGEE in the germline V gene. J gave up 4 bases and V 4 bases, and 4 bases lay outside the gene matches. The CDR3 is CASSRGQGGNTIYF. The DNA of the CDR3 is TGTGCCAGCAGCCGCGGACAGGGAGGAAACACCATATATTTT.

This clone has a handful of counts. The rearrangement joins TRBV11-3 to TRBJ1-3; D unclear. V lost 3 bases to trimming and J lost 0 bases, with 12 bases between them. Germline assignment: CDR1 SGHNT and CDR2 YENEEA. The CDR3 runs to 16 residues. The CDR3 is CASSLRSSYSGNTIYF. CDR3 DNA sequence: TGTGCCAGCAGCTTGCGGAGCTCCTACTCTGGAAACACCATATATTTT.

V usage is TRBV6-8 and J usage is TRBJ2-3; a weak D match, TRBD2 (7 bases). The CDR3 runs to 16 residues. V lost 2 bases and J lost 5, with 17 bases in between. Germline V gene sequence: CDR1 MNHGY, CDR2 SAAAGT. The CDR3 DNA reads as TGTGCCAGCAGTTACATGGGGGGGGGCCGAATAGATACGCAGTATTTT. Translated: CASSYMGGGRIDTQYF.

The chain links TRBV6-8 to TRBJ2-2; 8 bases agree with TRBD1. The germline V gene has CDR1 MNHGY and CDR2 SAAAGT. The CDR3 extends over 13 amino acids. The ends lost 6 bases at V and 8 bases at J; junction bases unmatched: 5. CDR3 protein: CASSETGVGELFF. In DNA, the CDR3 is TGTGCCAGCAGCGAGACAGGGGTGGGGGAGCTGTTTTTT.

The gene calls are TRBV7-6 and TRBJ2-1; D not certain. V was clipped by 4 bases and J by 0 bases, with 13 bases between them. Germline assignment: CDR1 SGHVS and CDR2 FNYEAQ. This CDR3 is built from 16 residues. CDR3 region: CASSSYYGSSYNEQFF. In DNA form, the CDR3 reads TGTGCCAGCAGCTCCTACTACGGCAGCTCCTACAATGAGCAGTTCTTC.

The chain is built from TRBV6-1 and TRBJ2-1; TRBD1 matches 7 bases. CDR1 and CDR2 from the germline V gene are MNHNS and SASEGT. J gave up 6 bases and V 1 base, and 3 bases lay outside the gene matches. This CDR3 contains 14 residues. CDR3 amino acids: CASSEGAGGNEQFF. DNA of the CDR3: TGTGCCAGCAGTGAAGGAGCAGGGGGCAATGAGCAGTTCTTC.

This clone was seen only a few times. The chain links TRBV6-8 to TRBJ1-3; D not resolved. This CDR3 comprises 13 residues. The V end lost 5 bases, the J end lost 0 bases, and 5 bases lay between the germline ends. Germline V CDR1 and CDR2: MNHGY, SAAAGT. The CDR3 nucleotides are TGTGCCAGCAGTCCCCACTCTGGAAACACCATATATTTT. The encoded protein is CASSPHSGNTIYF.

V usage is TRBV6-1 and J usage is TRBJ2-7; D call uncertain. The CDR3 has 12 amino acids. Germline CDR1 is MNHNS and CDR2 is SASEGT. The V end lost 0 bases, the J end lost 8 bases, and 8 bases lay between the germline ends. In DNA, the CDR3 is TGTGCCAGCAGTGAAGCGGGTTATCAGCAGTACGTC. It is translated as CASSEAGYQQYV.

CDR3 nucleotides: TGTGCCAGCAGCTCGGGGGGGTTCCCGTCCTACGAGCAGTACGTC. It specifies CASSSGGFPSYEQYV. V usage is TRBV6-8 and J usage is TRBJ2-7; 8 nucleotides match TRBD2. Per the germline V gene, CDR1 is MNHGY and CDR2 is SAAAGT. This CDR3 comprises 15 residues. V shed 6 bases and J 1 base; nucleotides not matched to a gene: 8.